A selection of T cell receptor beta chains follows, all from one sample in a study of molecular identifiers for immune sequencing clone quantification. TCRdb reanalysed the PCR reads using MiXCR and keeps one entry per CDR3 protein. The data contain about half a million distinct CDR3 sequences, roughly 26% of them singletons. Sequencing input: naive CD8+ T cells from blood, with Jurkat cell RNA spiked in. Every receptor here comes from a human donor in good health. Some libraries in this study had Jurkat cell RNA spiked in. CDR3s include the opening cysteine and the closing phenylalanine or tryptophan. D genes are given only for firm matches. Expanded clones are given a class, and other clones once, few, many or no size at all.

.	TRBV7-2	TRBD2	TRBJ2-7	CASSEGLGGRSYEQYF	TGTGCCAGCAGCGAGGGCTTGGGCGGGAGGTCCTACGAGCAGTACTTC
few	TRBV2	TRBD2	TRBJ2-1	CASRALAGAGNEQFF	TGTGCCAGCAGGGCCTTAGCGGGGGCAGGTAATGAGCAGTTCTTC
few	TRBV4-3	TRBD1	TRBJ2-2	CASSQQTGVGVFTGELVF	TGCGCCAGCAGCCAACAGACAGGGGTGGGGGTATTCACCGGGGAGCTGGTTTTT
.	TRBV7-9	.	TRBJ2-1	CASSLAEGRQFF	TGTGCCAGCAGCCTGGCCGAGGGAAGGCAGTTCTTC
few	TRBV12-5	.	TRBJ2-7	CASGLVEPTYEQYF	TGTGCTAGTGGTTTGGTCGAACCCACGTACGAGCAGTACTTC
.	TRBV19	TRBD1	TRBJ2-3	CASSFLTGPTDTQYF	TGTGCCAGTAGTTTCTTGACAGGGCCCACAGATACGCAGTATTTT
.	TRBV13	.	TRBJ2-5	CASSASGTTTVGRAQETQYF	TGTGCCAGCAGCGCATCCGGGACGACCACGGTCGGACGAGCCCAAGAGACCCAGTACTTC
few	TRBV20-1	TRBD1	TRBJ2-5	CSARHKGDRVEETQYF	TGCAGTGCTAGACACAAAGGGGACAGGGTGGAAGAGACCCAGTACTTC
few	TRBV27	.	TRBJ2-3	CASSLGAVGTDTQYF	TGTGCCAGCAGTTTGGGGGCTGTAGGGACAGATACGCAGTATTTT
few	TRBV5-8	TRBD1	TRBJ1-4	CASSTPHSSGTAVNEKLFF	TGTGCCAGCAGCACGCCTCACTCGTCAGGGACAGCTGTGAATGAAAAACTGTTTTTT
.	TRBV21-1	.	TRBJ1-1	CASNSGNMNTEAFF	TGTGCCAGCAACTCAGGGAATATGAACACTGAAGCTTTCTTT
many	TRBV12-3/TRBV12-4	TRBD2	TRBJ2-3	CASSLTSDTDTQYF	TGTGCCAGCAGTTTGACTAGCGACACAGATACGCAGTATTTT
few	TRBV7-3	TRBD1	TRBJ2-5	CASSSTGSEETQYF	TGTGCCAGCAGCTCGACAGGGTCGGAAGAGACCCAGTACTTC
.	TRBV4-1	.	TRBJ1-6	CASSQEFPGLYNSPLHF	TGCGCCAGCAGCCAAGAGTTTCCAGGGCTATATAATTCACCCCTCCACTTT
.	TRBV27	.	TRBJ1-5	CASSLSSGGSQPQHF	TGTGCCAGCAGTTTATCGTCGGGGGGTAGTCAGCCCCAGCATTTT
.	TRBV29-1	.	TRBJ2-1	CSASADLYNEQSF	TGCAGCGCCTCGGCGGACCTCTACAATGAGCAGTCCTTC
few	TRBV5-3	.	TRBJ2-7	CASSLEGYYSYEQYF	TGTGCCAGCAGCTTGGAAGGGTATTACTCCTACGAGCAGTACTTC
few	TRBV4-2	.	TRBJ1-3	CASSQDWRGSGNTIYF	TGTGCCAGCAGCCAAGATTGGCGGGGCTCTGGAAACACCATATATTTT
.	TRBV5-6	.	TRBJ2-3	CASSLGRAEDTQYF	TGTGCCAGCAGTTTAGGCAGGGCGGAAGATACGCAGTATTTT
.	TRBV27	.	TRBJ2-4	CASSFGGPARAKNIQYF	TGTGCCAGCAGTTTCGGGGGCCCGGCTCGAGCCAAAAACATTCAGTACTTC
few	TRBV27	TRBD1	TRBJ2-7	CASSLGTGMDEQYF	TGTGCCAGCAGTTTAGGGACAGGGATGGACGAGCAGTACTTC
.	TRBV6-2/TRBV6-3	.	TRBJ1-5	CASSYSPVNQPQHF	TGTGCCAGCAGTTACTCGCCAGTTAATCAGCCCCAGCATTTT
many	TRBV2	.	TRBJ2-3	CASSDGDPLWYF	TGTGCCAGCAGTGATGGGGACCCGCTTTGGTATTTT
.	TRBV7-8	TRBD2	TRBJ2-1	CASSLNGRGFF	TGTGCCAGCAGCTTAAACGGGAGGGGATTCTTC
.	TRBV12-3/TRBV12-4	.	TRBJ1-2	CASSFRGSYGYTF	TGTGCCAGCAGTTTTCGGGGGTCCTATGGCTACACCTTC
.	TRBV4-1	.	TRBJ2-5	CASSQESWAQKATQYF	TGCGCCAGCAGCCAAGAGAGCTGGGCCCAAAAAGCGACCCAGTACTTC
.	TRBV27	.	TRBJ1-1	CASSELLNTEAFF	TGTGCCAGCAGTGAACTTTTGAACACTGAAGCTTTCTTT
few	TRBV7-3	.	TRBJ2-6	CASSFSPPGANVLTF	TGTGCCAGCAGCTTTAGCCCCCCTGGGGCCAACGTCCTGACTTTC
few	TRBV19	.	TRBJ2-2	CASSMGVNTGELFF	TGTGCCAGTAGTATGGGCGTGAACACCGGGGAGCTGTTTTTT
few	TRBV19	TRBD2	TRBJ2-7	CASSAGLAGVSEQYF	TGTGCCAGTAGTGCCGGACTAGCGGGAGTATCCGAGCAGTACTTC
.	TRBV5-4	.	TRBJ2-5	CASSYVIGFAKETQYF	TGTGCCAGCAGCTACGTCATTGGGTTCGCCAAAGAGACCCAGTACTTC
.	TRBV12-3/TRBV12-4	TRBD2	TRBJ2-1	CASSLVGGLAGARYPPYNEQFF	TGTGCCAGCAGTTTGGTAGGTGGGCTAGCGGGGGCCCGATACCCACCCTACAATGAGCAGTTCTTC
.	TRBV13	.	TRBJ2-1	CASSFPGVGFF	TGTGCCAGCAGCTTCCCAGGGGTTGGGTTCTTC
.	TRBV10-3	TRBD1	TRBJ2-7	CAISDLDRAYEQYF	TGTGCCATCAGTGACCTGGACAGGGCCTACGAGCAGTACTTC
.	TRBV4-3	.	TRBJ2-7	CASSKDLGGYEQYF	TGCGCCAGCAGCAAAGATTTAGGGGGCTACGAGCAGTACTTC
few	TRBV7-9	.	TRBJ1-1	CASSLMFAEAFF	TGTGCCAGCAGCTTAATGTTCGCTGAAGCTTTCTTT
many	TRBV7-9	TRBD1	TRBJ1-1	CASSSGTGGEVGTEAFF	TGTGCCAGCAGCTCCGGGACAGGGGGCGAGGTGGGAACTGAAGCTTTCTTT
many	TRBV12-3/TRBV12-4	.	TRBJ2-2	CASSSVGSWNTGELFF	TGTGCCAGCAGTTCGGTTGGCAGCTGGAACACCGGGGAGCTGTTTTTT
many	TRBV7-6	.	TRBJ2-2	CASSLVFIGSTGELFF	TGTGCCAGCAGCTTAGTGTTTATTGGGAGCACCGGGGAGCTGTTTTTT
.	TRBV11-2	TRBD1	TRBJ2-1	CASSLTGGSRNEQFF	TGTGCCAGCAGCCTTACAGGGGGCTCGAGGAATGAGCAGTTCTTC
few	TRBV4-1	TRBD1	TRBJ2-3	CASSQGQGAMTDTQYF	TGCGCCAGCAGCCAAGGACAGGGGGCTATGACAGATACGCAGTATTTT
few	TRBV27	.	TRBJ2-5	CASSHQGAQETQYF	TGTGCCAGCAGTCATCAAGGGGCGCAAGAGACCCAGTACTTC
.	TRBV29-1	TRBD1	TRBJ2-1	CSVRPGGTYNEQFF	TGCAGCGTCCGACCAGGGGGCACCTACAATGAGCAGTTCTTC
.	TRBV6-5	.	TRBJ1-4	CASSHQGEHEKLFF	TGTGCCAGCAGTCACCAGGGCGAACATGAAAAACTGTTTTTT
many	TRBV29-1	.	TRBJ2-7	CSVKSGGYEQYF	TGCAGCGTTAAATCTGGGGGGTACGAGCAGTACTTC
few	TRBV29-1	TRBD1	TRBJ2-7	CSVGTGVCEQYF	TGCAGCGTTGGGACAGGGGTCTGCGAGCAGTACTTC
many	TRBV18	.	TRBJ2-5	CASSATYQETQYF	TGTGCCAGCTCAGCGACCTACCAAGAGACCCAGTACTTC
many	TRBV4-1	.	TRBJ2-1	CASRHRVSYNEQFF	TGCGCCAGCAGACACAGGGTGTCGTACAATGAGCAGTTCTTC
.	TRBV28	TRBD1	TRBJ2-1	CASSFPGQGSFIRELGQFF	TGTGCCAGCAGTTTCCCGGGACAGGGTTCGTTTATCCGGGAGCTTGGGCAGTTCTTC
many	TRBV7-9	TRBD1	TRBJ2-5	CASSPDRMQETQYF	TGTGCCAGCAGCCCGGACAGGATGCAAGAGACCCAGTACTTC
.	TRBV6-2/TRBV6-3	TRBD2	TRBJ2-7	CASSYGLAGVRQYF	TGTGCCAGCAGTTACGGGCTAGCGGGAGTTCGGCAGTACTTC
.	TRBV29-1	.	TRBJ2-1	CSVEGTHPSYNEQFF	TGCAGCGTTGAAGGGACCCACCCATCCTACAATGAGCAGTTCTTC
many	TRBV5-6	TRBD1	TRBJ1-1	CASSLRGGAGLMTEAFF	TGTGCCAGCAGCTTGCGAGGGGGCGCGGGTTTAATGACTGAAGCTTTCTTT
.	TRBV27	.	TRBJ1-6	CASSFSGTGNSPLHF	TGTGCCAGCAGTTTCTCCGGGACGGGTAATTCACCCCTCCACTTT
many	TRBV9	.	TRBJ2-6	CASSLRPDQTGANVLTF	TGTGCCAGCAGCCTTCGACCCGACCAAACCGGGGCCAACGTCCTGACTTTC
.	TRBV4-1	.	TRBJ1-1	CASSPFLDTNTEAFF	TGCGCCAGCAGCCCTTTCCTGGACACGAACACTGAAGCTTTCTTT
many	TRBV13	.	TRBJ2-3	CASSSPVDTQYF	TGTGCCAGCAGCTCCCCCGTCGATACGCAGTATTTT
many	TRBV20-1	.	TRBJ1-2	CSARDTLNYGYTF	TGCAGTGCTAGAGATACCCTAAACTATGGCTACACCTTC
many	TRBV4-1	.	TRBJ2-7	CASSQGQDYYEQYF	TGCGCCAGCAGCCAAGGGCAGGACTACTACGAGCAGTACTTC